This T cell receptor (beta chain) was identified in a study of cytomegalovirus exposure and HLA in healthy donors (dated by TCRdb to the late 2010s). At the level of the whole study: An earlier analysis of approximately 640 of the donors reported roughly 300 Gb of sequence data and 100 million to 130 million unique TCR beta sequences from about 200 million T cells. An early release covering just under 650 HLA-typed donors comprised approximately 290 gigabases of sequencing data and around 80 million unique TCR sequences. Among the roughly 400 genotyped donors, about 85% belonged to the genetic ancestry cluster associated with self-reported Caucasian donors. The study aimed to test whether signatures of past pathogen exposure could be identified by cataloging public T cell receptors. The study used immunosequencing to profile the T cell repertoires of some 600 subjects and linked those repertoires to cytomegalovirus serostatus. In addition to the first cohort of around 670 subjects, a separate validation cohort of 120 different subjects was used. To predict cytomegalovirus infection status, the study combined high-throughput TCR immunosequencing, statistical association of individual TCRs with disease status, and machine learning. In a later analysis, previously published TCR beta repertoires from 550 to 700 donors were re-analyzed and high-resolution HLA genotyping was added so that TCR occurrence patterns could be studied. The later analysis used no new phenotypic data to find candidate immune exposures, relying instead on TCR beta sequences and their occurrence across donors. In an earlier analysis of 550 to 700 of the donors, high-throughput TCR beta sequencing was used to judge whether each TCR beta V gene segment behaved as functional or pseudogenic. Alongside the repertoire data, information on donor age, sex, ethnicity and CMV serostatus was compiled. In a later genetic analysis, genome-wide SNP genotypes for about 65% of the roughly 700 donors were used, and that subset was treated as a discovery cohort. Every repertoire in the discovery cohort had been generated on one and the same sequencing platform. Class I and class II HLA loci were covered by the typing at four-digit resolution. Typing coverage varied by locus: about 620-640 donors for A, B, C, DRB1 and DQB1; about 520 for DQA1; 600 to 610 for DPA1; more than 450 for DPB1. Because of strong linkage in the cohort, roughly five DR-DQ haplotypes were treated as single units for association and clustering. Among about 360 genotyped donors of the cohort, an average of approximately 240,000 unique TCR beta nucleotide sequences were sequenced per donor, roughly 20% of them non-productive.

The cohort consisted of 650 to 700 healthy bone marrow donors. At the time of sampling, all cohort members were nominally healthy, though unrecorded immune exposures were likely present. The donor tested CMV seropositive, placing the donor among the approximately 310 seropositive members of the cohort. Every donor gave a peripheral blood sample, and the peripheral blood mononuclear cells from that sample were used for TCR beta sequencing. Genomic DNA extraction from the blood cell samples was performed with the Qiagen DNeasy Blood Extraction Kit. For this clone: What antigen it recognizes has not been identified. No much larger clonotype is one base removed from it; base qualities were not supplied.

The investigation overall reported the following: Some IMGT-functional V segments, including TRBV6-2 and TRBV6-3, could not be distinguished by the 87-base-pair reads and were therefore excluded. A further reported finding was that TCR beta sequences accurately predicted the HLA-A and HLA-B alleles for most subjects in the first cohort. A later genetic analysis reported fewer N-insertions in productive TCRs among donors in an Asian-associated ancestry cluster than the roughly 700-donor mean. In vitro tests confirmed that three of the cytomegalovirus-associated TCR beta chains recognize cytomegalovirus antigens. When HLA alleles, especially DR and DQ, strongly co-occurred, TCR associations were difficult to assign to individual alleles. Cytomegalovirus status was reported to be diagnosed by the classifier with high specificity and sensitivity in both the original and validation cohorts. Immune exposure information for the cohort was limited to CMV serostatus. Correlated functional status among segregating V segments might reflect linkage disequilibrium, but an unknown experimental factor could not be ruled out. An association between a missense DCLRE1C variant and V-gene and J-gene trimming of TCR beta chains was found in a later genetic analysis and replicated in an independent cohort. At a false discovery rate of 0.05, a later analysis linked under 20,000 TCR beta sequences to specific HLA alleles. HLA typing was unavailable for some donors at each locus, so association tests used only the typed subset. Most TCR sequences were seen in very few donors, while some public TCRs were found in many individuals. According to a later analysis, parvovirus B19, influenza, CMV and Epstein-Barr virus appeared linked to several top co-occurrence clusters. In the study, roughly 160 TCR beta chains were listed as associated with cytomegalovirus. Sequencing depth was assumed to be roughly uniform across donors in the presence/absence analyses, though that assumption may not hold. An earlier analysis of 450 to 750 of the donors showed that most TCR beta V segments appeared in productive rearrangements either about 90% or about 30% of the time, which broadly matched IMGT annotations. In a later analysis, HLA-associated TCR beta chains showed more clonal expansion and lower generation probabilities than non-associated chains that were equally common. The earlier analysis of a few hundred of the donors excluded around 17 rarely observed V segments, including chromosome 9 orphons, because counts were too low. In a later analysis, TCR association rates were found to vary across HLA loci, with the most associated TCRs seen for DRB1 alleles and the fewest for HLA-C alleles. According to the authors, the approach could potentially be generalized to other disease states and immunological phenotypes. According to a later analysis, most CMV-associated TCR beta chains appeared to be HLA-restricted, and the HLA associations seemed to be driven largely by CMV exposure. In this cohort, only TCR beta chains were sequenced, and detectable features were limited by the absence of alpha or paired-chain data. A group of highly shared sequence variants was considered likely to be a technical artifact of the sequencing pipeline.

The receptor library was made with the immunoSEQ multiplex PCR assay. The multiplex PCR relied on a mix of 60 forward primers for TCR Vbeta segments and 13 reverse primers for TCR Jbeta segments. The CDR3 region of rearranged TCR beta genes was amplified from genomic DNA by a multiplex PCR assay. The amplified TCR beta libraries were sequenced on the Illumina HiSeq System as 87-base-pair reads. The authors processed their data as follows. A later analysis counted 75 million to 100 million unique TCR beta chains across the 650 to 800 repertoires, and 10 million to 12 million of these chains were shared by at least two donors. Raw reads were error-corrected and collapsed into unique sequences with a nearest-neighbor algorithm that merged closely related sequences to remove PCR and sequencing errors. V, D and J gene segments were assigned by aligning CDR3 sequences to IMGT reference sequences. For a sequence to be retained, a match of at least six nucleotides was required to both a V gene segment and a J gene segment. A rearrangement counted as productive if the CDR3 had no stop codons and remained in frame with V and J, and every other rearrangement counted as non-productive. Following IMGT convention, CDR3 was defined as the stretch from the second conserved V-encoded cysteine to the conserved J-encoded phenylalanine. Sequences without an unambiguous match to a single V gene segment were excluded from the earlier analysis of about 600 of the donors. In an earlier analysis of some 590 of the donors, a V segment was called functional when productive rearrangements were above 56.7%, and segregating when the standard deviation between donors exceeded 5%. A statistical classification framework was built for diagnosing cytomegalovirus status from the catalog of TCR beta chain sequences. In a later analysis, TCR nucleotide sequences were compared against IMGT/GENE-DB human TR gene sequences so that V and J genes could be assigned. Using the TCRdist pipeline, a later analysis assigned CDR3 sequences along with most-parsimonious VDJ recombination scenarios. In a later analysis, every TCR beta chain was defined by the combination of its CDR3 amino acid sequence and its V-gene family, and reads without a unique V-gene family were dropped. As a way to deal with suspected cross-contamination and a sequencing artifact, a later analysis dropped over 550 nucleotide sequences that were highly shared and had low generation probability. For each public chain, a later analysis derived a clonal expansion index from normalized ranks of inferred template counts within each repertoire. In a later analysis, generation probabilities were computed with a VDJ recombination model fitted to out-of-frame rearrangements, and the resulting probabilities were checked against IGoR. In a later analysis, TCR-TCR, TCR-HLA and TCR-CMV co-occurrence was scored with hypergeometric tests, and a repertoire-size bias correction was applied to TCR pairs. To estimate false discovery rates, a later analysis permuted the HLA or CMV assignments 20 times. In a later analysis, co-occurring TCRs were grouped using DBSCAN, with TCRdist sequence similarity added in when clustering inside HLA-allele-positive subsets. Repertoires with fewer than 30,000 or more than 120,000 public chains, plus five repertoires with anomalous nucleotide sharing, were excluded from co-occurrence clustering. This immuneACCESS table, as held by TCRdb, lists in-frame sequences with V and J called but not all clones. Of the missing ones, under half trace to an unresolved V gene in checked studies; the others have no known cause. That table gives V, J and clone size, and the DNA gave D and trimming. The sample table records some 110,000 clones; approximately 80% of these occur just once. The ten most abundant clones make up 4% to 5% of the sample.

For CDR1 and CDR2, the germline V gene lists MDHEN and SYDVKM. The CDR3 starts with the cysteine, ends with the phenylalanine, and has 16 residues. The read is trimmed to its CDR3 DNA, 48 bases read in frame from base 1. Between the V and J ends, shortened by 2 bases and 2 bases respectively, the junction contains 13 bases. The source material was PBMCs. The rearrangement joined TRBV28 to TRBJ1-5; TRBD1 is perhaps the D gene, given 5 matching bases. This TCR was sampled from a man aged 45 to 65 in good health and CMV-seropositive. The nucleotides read TGTGCCAGCAGTTTAGGGGGGGAGGGAGGCAATCAGCCCCAGCATTTT. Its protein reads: CASSLGGEGGNQPQHF.